This T cell receptor (beta chain) was profiled in a study of T-cell reconstitution after alpha-beta-depleted transplantation in children. Turning to this clonotype: Its antigen is still unknown.

Trimming left V 7 bases short and J 0 bases short, with 10 bases between. The germline V gene encodes CDR1 MNHNS and CDR2 SASEGT. This CDR3 comprises 15 residues. Notes on the study in general: In patients about two months after transplant, alpha-beta T cells reportedly arose from several hundred expanded graft clones. Recipient T cells and thymic progenitors that survived were the source of the high TCRbeta diversity seen at day 60 in some patients. The authors attributed T-cell counts and diversity one year after transplant mostly to newly produced T cells.

Molecular barcoding with unique molecular identifiers was used for the TCRbeta library. A single record per CDR3 protein comes from TCRdb applying MiXCR to the PCR reads. The top ten clones hold 5% of a sample with 700,000 to 850,000 distinct CDR3 sequences, roughly 16% of them seen once. The sequence was obtained from a male patient under 18 who had a stem cell transplant for acute lymphoblastic leukemia, so the T cells may come from the graft donor. The chain links TRBV6-1 to TRBJ1-6; D is unresolved. The sample was PBMCs, mostly from graft donor cells, taken 360 days after TCRalphabeta/CD19-depleted stem cell transplant. Here the CDR3 DNA reads TGTGCCAGCATAAACCGGAGCTCCTATAATTCACCCCTCCACTTT. Translated: CASINRSSYNSPLHF.